The rows below give T cell receptor beta chains drawn from one sample of a study of T cells in Graves' hyperthyroidism and ophthalmopathy. MiXCR was run by TCRdb on the multiplex PCR reads, yielding one entry per CDR3 protein. Of around 350,000 distinct CDR3 sequences listed, about a fifth were seen once; the top ten hold about 3.7%. Sequenced sample: blood. The receptors come from a woman in her late teens or twenties with Graves' hyperthyroidism. Each CDR3 is given with its conserved first and last residue. Each record gives: V gene, J gene, D gene, clone size, CDR3 protein, CDR3 DNA. D genes are given only for firm matches. A clone size is listed for some rows: how often the clone was seen (once, few, many), or a class if it is expanded.

TRBV29-1	TRBJ1-1	NA	many	CSVAHGSNTEAFF	TGCAGCGTCGCACACGGATCGAACACTGAAGCTTTCTTT
TRBV4-1	TRBJ2-3	NA	few	CASSQVDLVNTQYF	TGCGCCAGCAGCCAAGTGGATTTGGTCAATACGCAGTATTTT
TRBV7-9	TRBJ2-7	TRBD1	many	CASSSGGDPYEQYF	TGTGCCAGCAGCTCAGGGGGAGATCCCTACGAGCAGTACTTC
TRBV11-2	TRBJ1-2	NA	few	CASSLVQGTHVYGYTF	TGTGCCAGCAGCTTAGTCCAAGGAACTCACGTTTATGGCTACACCTTC
TRBV25-1	TRBJ1-2	NA	many	CASSEFGFYGYTF	TGTGCCAGCAGTGAGTTCGGGTTTTATGGCTACACCTTC
TRBV27	TRBJ1-6	NA	NA	CASSPVARSPLHF	TGTGCCAGCAGTCCCGTCGCAAGGTCACCCCTCCACTTT
TRBV4-3	TRBJ1-2	TRBD1	NA	CASSLGTGIFSGYTF	TGCGCCAGCAGTCTTGGGACAGGGATCTTTAGTGGCTACACCTTC
TRBV29-1	TRBJ1-5	TRBD1	many	CSAQTGEYQPQHF	TGCAGCGCCCAGACAGGGGAATATCAGCCCCAGCATTTT
TRBV19	TRBJ2-4	TRBD1	NA	CASSPRQGTASIAKNIKYF	TGTGCCAGTAGTCCAAGACAGGGGACCGCATCAATAGCCAAAAACATTAAGTACTTC
TRBV10-3	TRBJ1-1	NA	few	CAISEPGQHTEAFF	TGTGCCATCAGTGAGCCCGGACAGCACACTGAAGCTTTCTTT
TRBV10-2	TRBJ1-1	NA	many	CASSETARRTEAFF	TGCGCCAGCAGTGAAACGGCGCGTCGGACTGAAGCTTTCTTT
TRBV15	TRBJ2-7	NA	many	CATSRVVRTSYF	TGTGCCACCAGCAGAGTGGTAAGGACTTCGTACTTC
TRBV29-1	TRBJ2-7	NA	many	CSVGVDSASYEQYF	TGCAGCGTTGGGGTAGACAGCGCCTCCTACGAGCAGTACTTC
TRBV10-2	TRBJ2-5	NA	NA	CASSGPRGDRQETQYF	TGCGCCAGCAGTGGTCCTAGGGGGGACCGCCAAGAGACCCAGTACTTC
TRBV4-1	TRBJ1-2	NA	NA	CASSQPGTYYGYTF	TGCGCCAGCAGCCAACCAGGGACATACTATGGCTACACCTTC
TRBV9	TRBJ1-1	NA	many	CASSVGDAQASEAFF	TGTGCCAGCAGCGTCGGAGACGCACAAGCGTCTGAAGCTTTCTTT
TRBV29-1	TRBJ2-5	TRBD2	many	CSVGTGTKETQYF	TGCAGCGTGGGTACCGGGACTAAGGAGACCCAGTACTTC
TRBV6-5	TRBJ1-1	NA	NA	CASSHGLRDTEAFF	TGTGCCAGCAGTCACGGACTACGGGACACTGAAGCTTTCTTT
TRBV12-3/TRBV12-4	TRBJ1-2	NA	NA	CASSLVRGVGYTF	TGTGCCAGCAGTTTGGTACGGGGGGTTGGCTACACCTTC
TRBV12-3/TRBV12-4	TRBJ1-1	TRBD1	many	CASSLEGTAPEAFF	TGTGCCAGCAGTTTAGAAGGGACAGCCCCTGAAGCTTTCTTT
TRBV6-5	TRBJ1-6	NA	many	CASSYTQGQGRTPLHF	TGTGCCAGCAGTTACACCCAAGGGCAGGGGAGAACACCCCTCCACTTT
TRBV12-3/TRBV12-4	TRBJ1-5	TRBD1	many	CASSNRGSNQPQHF	TGTGCCAGCAGTAACAGGGGGAGCAATCAGCCCCAGCATTTT
TRBV6-1	TRBJ1-1	NA	many	CASSEKVAGYTEAFF	TGTGCCAGCAGTGAAAAGGTAGCAGGGTACACTGAAGCTTTCTTT
TRBV12-5	TRBJ2-7	NA	many	CARGFDSYEQYF	TGTGCGCGGGGTTTCGACTCCTACGAGCAGTACTTC
TRBV7-6	TRBJ2-7	TRBD2	NA	CASSLGSGGGPEQYF	TGTGCCAGCAGCTTAGGTAGCGGGGGAGGCCCCGAGCAGTACTTC